The 9 T cell receptor beta chains below come from one sample, sequenced in a study of cytomegalovirus exposure and HLA in healthy donors. Produced via immunoSEQ multiplex PCR; TCRdb's table is partial and in-frame only. The sample shows tens of thousands of clones, around 94% of them seen only once. The sequenced sample was PBMCs. These TCRs come from a woman younger than 30 in good health and CMV-seropositive.

The chain recombines TRBV11-1 with TRBJ2-4; D perhaps matches TRBD1 (5 bases). Germline assignment: CDR1 SGHAT and CDR2 FQDESV (reference sequence). The CDR3 extends over 16 amino acids. With 5 bases removed from V and 1 base from J, the gap between germline ends came to 15 bases. The CDR3 nucleotides are TGTGCCAGCAGCCAGCGCGGCAGGGTGGCCAAAAACATTCAGTACTTC. It codes for CASSQRGRVAKNIQYF.

This clone was recorded once. The chain employs TRBV7-8 and TRBJ2-1; TRBD2 aligns across 9 bases. Germline V gene lookup returns CDR1 SGHVS and CDR2 FQNEAQ. The CDR3 is 15 residues long. With V trimmed by 3 bases and J by 6 bases, 6 bases remained unmatched. In DNA, the CDR3 is TGTGCCAGCAGCTTGGGGGCTAGCGGGATCAATGAGCAGTTCTTC. It yields the protein CASSLGASGINEQFF.

This rearrangement joins TRBV9 to TRBJ1-2; possible D gene TRBD1, 5 bases. This CDR3 has 15 residues. CDR1 is SGDLS, CDR2 YYNGEE, per germline. Trimming took off 1 base at V and 0 bases at J, with 10 bases between the two ends. The CDR3 DNA sequence: TGTGCCAGCAGCGTACTCACAGGTTCTAACTATGGCTACACCTTC. As protein: CASSVLTGSNYGYTF.

The genes are TRBV7-9 and TRBJ2-7, with 9 bases lining up with TRBD1. Germline V gene data show CDR1 as SEHNR and CDR2 as FQNEAQ (reference sequence). The CDR3 consists of 15 residues. V was pared by 3 bases and J by 2 bases, with 5 bases of the junction left unmatched. DNA of the CDR3: TGTGCCAGCAGCTTCGGGGACAGGGTCGCCTACGAGCAGTACTTC. This encodes CASSFGDRVAYEQYF.

V gene TRBV7-9 combines with J gene TRBJ2-7; D uncertain. Germline V gene lookup returns CDR1 SEHNR and CDR2 FQNEAQ (reference sequence). This CDR3 contains 12 residues. With 6 bases removed from V and 3 bases from J, the gap between germline ends came to 9 bases. CDR3 bases: TGTGCCAGCAGTCAAAGCAACTACGAGCAGTACTTC. As protein: CASSQSNYEQYF. Full variable domain (remainder filled in from reference TRBV7-9 and TRBJ2-7): DTGVSQNPRHKITKRGQNVTFRCDPISEHNRLYWYRQTLGQGPEFLTYFQNEAQLEKSRLLSDRFSAERPKGSFSTLEIQRTEQGDSAMYLCASSQSNYEQYFGPGTRLTVT.

The chain carries TRBV6-1 and TRBJ2-2; possibly TRBD1 for D (5 bases). CDR1 MNHNS and CDR2 SASEGT come from the germline V gene. Trimming took off 6 bases at V and 8 bases at J, with 13 bases between the two ends. This CDR3 is 13 amino acids long. The chain's CDR3 is CASSVGARGELFF. The CDR3, as DNA: TGTGCCAGCAGCGTAGGGGCTCGGGGGGAGCTGTTTTTT.

The chain recombines TRBV30 with TRBJ2-1; 8 nucleotides align to TRBD1. Germline V gene data show CDR1 as GTSNPN and CDR2 as SVGIG (reference sequence). V lost 5 bases to trimming and J lost 0 bases; unmatched junction nucleotides: 15. This CDR3 has 18 amino acids. The chain's CDR3 is CAWSRDRSTLSSYNEQFF. The CDR3 bases are TGTGCCTGGTCCCGGGACAGGAGCACTTTATCCTCCTACAATGAGCAGTTCTTC.

This chain joins TRBV25-1 and TRBJ2-1, with D tentatively TRBD2 (6 bases). With 3 bases removed from V and 0 bases from J, the gap between germline ends came to 18 bases. The CDR3 is made up of 18 amino acids. In germline, CDR1 is MGHDK, CDR2 SYGVNS. The CDR3 DNA reads as TGTGCCAGCAGTGACCGACCCAAGCGGGCTGGCTCCTACAATGAGCAGTTCTTC. Its translation: CASSDRPKRAGSYNEQFF.

The rearrangement joins TRBV20-1 to TRBJ2-1; D uncertain. CDR3 size: 11 residues. V lost 7 bases and J lost 2, with 6 bases in between. Germline V CDR1 and CDR2: DFQATT, SNEGSKA (reference sequence). CDR3 region: CSGLAYNEQFF. The CDR3 coding sequence is TGCAGTGGGCTAGCCTACAATGAGCAGTTCTTC.